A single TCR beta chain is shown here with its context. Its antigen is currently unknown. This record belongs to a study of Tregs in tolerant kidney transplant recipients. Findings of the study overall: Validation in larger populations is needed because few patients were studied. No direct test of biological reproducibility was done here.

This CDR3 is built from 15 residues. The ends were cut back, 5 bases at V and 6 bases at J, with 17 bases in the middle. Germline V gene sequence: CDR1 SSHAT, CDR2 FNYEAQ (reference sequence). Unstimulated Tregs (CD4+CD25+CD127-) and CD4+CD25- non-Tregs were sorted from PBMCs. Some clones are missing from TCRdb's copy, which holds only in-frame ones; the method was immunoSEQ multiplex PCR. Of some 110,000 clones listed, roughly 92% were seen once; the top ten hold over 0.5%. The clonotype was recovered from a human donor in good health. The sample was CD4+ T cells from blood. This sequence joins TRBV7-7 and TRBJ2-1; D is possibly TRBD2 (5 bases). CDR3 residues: CASSPGGTGSNEQFF. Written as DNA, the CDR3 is TGTGCCAGCAGCCCCGGAGGTACGGGGTCCAATGAGCAGTTCTTC.